The 30 T cell receptor beta chains below were found in one sample sequenced in a study of long-term antiretroviral therapy in people with HIV. Samples were assayed with immunoSEQ v3.0 at survey level. Clones were read by immunoSEQ multiplex PCR, and TCRdb kept only the in-frame ones, dropping some. In the table there are tens of thousands of clones, nearly 95% of which are singletons. Sequencing used unsorted PBMCs, obtained 6.2 years after starting antiretroviral therapy. Every receptor here comes from a man aged 35-49 years with HIV.

The J gene is TRBJ1-2, the V gene TRBV6-5, with D maybe TRBD1 (6 bases). Trimming removed 2 bases at V and 4 bases at J, with 14 bases between. Germline CDR1 and CDR2: MNHEY and SVGAGI. There are 15 residues in the CDR3. This CDR3 reads CASSYGGGQAYGYTF. Here the CDR3 DNA reads TGTGCCAGCAGTTACGGGGGGGGACAAGCCTATGGCTACACCTTC.

The V and J genes are TRBV7-2 and TRBJ2-4; no firm D call. The CDR3 has 15 amino acids. Germline V gene sequence: CDR1 SGHTA, CDR2 FQGNSA. Trimming removed 3 bases from V and 0 bases from J, with 9 bases in between. CDR3 coding DNA: TGTGCCAGCAGCTTTGCCAGAGTAGCCAAAAACATTCAGTACTTC. It yields the protein CASSFARVAKNIQYF.

The genes are TRBV7-6 and TRBJ2-2; 8 bases are shared with TRBD2. Germline lookup yields CDR1 SGHVS and CDR2 FNYEAQ. Losses at the gene ends were 0 bases for V and 4 bases for J; bases not matched to a gene: 7. The CDR3 is 17 amino acids. The CDR3 sequence: CASSLAGLAGGTGELFF. CDR3 in DNA: TGTGCCAGCAGCTTAGCTGGACTAGCCGGGGGCACCGGGGAGCTGTTTTTT.

The chain uses TRBV6-1 and TRBJ2-1; 8 nucleotides align to TRBD1. In germline, CDR1 is MNHNS, CDR2 SASEGT. The trim removed 6 bases at V and 1 base at J, leaving 2 bases unmatched. This CDR3 has 14 residues. The DNA of the CDR3 is TGTGCCAGCAGGACAGGGGCGTCCTACAATGAGCAGTTCTTC. As protein: CASRTGASYNEQFF.

This chain joins TRBV9 and TRBJ2-7, with 7 bases identical to TRBD1. CDR1 and CDR2 from the germline V gene are SGDLS and YYNGEE. V shed 2 bases and J 5 bases; nucleotides not matched to a gene: 13. This CDR3 spans 16 amino acids. This chain's CDR3 is CASSVGSSTGQDEQYF. The CDR3 region has the DNA TGTGCCAGCAGCGTTGGCAGCTCGACAGGGCAAGACGAGCAGTACTTC.

V is TRBV4-1 and J is TRBJ1-2; the D is unclear. This CDR3 has 13 residues. Deletions cut 1 base from V and 3 bases from J, with 6 bases between. Germline loops: CDR1 MGHRA, CDR2 YSYEKL. CDR3 in DNA: TGCGCCAGCAGCCAAGGAATTGACTATGGCTACACCTTC. As protein: CASSQGIDYGYTF.

In DNA form, the CDR3 reads TGCGCCAGCAGCTTGGCCGGGGTTGGACCGTCTAATGGCTACACCTTC. This codes for CASSLAGVGPSNGYTF. The rearrangement joins TRBV5-1 to TRBJ1-2; D remains unclear. Looked up from germline, CDR1 is SGHRS and CDR2 is YFSETQ. The length of the CDR3 is 16 residues. Trimming stripped 0 bases from V and 6 bases from J, with 18 bases between.

The CDR3 sequence is CAGGPRTGYGYTF. CDR3 coding DNA: TGTGCCGGAGGACCACGAACGGGATATGGCTACACCTTC. This sequence joins TRBV5-8 and TRBJ1-2, with D unclear. Trimming cost V 10 bases and J 5 bases, with 18 bases left between them. Germline V gives CDR1 SGHTS, CDR2 YDEGEE. The CDR3 is made up of 13 amino acids.

The chain has TRBV7-2 and TRBJ1-5; maybe TRBD1 (5 bases). This CDR3 has 14 residues. Germline CDR1 is SGHTA and CDR2 is FQGNSA. The V end was cut by 4 bases, the J end by 7 bases, with 14 bases between. The CDR3 DNA sequence: TGTGCCAGCAGCTCGGGCGGAGGGGTCCAGCCCCAGCATTTT. It encodes CASSSGGGVQPQHF.

This chain uses TRBV5-1 with TRBJ2-7; 8 bases are a match to TRBD1. The CDR3 is 14 residues long. CDR1 and CDR2 (germline): SGHRS, YFSETQ. Losses at the gene ends were 3 bases for V and 2 bases for J; bases not matched to a gene: 4. CDR3 DNA: TGCGCCAGCAGCTCAGGGGGCATCACCTACGAGCAGTACTTC. Its protein is CASSSGGITYEQYF.

The gene calls are TRBV10-1 and TRBJ2-2; the match to TRBD1 covers 8 bases. Germline V gene sequence: CDR1 WNHNN, CDR2 SYGVQD (reference sequence). Trimming cost V 6 bases and J 7 bases; bases outside gene matches: 4. The CDR3 sequence is 13 residues long. CDR3 in amino acids: CASRQGEVGELFF. CDR3 DNA sequence: TGCGCCAGCAGACAGGGGGAGGTCGGGGAGCTGTTTTTT.

The rearrangement links TRBV5-6 to TRBJ1-2; no firm D call. Germline-derived CDR1 and CDR2 are SGHDT and YYEEEE. Trimming cost V 5 bases and J 3 bases, with 14 bases left between them. The CDR3 runs to 14 residues. CDR3 sequence reads: CASSPLLSDYGYTF. CDR3 coding DNA: TGTGCCAGCAGTCCCTTATTGTCAGACTATGGCTACACCTTC.

This chain joins TRBV11-3 and TRBJ2-3; 9 nucleotides align to TRBD2. Trimming took 5 bases from V and 3 from J; bases not matched to a gene: 6. This CDR3 comprises 15 residues. CDR1 is SGHNT, CDR2 YENEEA, per germline. The CDR3: CASSPRGLATDTQYF. In DNA, the CDR3 is TGTGCCAGCAGCCCCCGGGGACTAGCAACAGATACGCAGTATTTT.

The chain combines TRBV11-2 with TRBJ1-1; D gene ambiguous. The ends were cut back, 0 bases at V and 0 bases at J, with 5 bases in the middle. Looked up from germline, CDR1 is SGHAT and CDR2 is FQNNGV. CDR3 length: 14 amino acids. CDR3 nucleotides: TGTGCCAGCAGCTTAGATACGGTGAACACTGAAGCTTTCTTT. Translated: CASSLDTVNTEAFF.

The rearrangement uses TRBV7-3 and TRBJ2-1, with D unclear. There are 11 residues in the CDR3. Germline CDR1 is SGHTA and CDR2 is FQGTGA. Between the trimmed V and J ends, which lost 2 bases and 9 bases, there was a span of 5 bases. The CDR3 DNA reads as TGTGCCAGCAGCTTATCGGGTGAGCAGTTCTTC. Translation: CASSLSGEQFF.

V and J are TRBV7-3 and TRBJ2-1; D remains unclear. Trimming cost V 5 bases and J 8 bases, with 13 bases left between them. Germline V gene data show CDR1 as SGHTA and CDR2 as FQGTGA. This CDR3 region has 13 residues. DNA for the CDR3: TGTGCCAGCAGCCGGAGTCGGACCGATGAGCAGTTCTTC. Protein product: CASSRSRTDEQFF.

This clone was picked up one time. The chain couples TRBV7-2 to TRBJ1-5; D possibly corresponds to TRBD1 (6 bases). Trimming removed 2 bases from V and 12 bases from J, with 17 bases in between. Per the germline V gene, CDR1 is SGHTA and CDR2 is FQGNSA. The CDR3 extends over 14 amino acids. In nucleotides, the CDR3 is TGTGCCAGCAGCTTAAGTCTCACAGGGAACCACCAGCATTTT. This translates into CASSLSLTGNHQHF.

This chain joins TRBV2 and TRBJ1-5, with 10 bases matching TRBD1. Germline CDR1 reads SNHLY; CDR2 reads FYNNEI. This CDR3 is built from 14 residues. The V segment lost 5 bases and the J segment 7 bases; nucleotides outside the gene matches: 5. This chain's CDR3 is CASSPGQGYQPQHF. The CDR3 DNA follows: TGTGCCAGCAGTCCGGGACAGGGGTACCAGCCCCAGCATTTT.

The V and J genes are TRBV9 and TRBJ2-5; perhaps TRBD1 as D (6 bases). V dropped 4 bases and J dropped 2 bases, with 15 bases sitting between them. CDR1 and CDR2 (germline): SGDLS, YYNGEE. This CDR3 has 15 residues. The CDR3 loop is CASSPGTLDQETQYF. In DNA form, the CDR3 reads TGTGCCAGCAGCCCCGGGACACTGGATCAAGAGACCCAGTACTTC.

The rearrangement joins TRBV7-6 to TRBJ2-7, with 8 bases aligning to TRBD2. The CDR3 is made up of 18 amino acids. Germline V gene data show CDR1 as SGHVS and CDR2 as FNYEAQ. V was pared by 3 bases and J by 0 bases, with 13 bases of the junction left unmatched. CDR3 sequence reads: CASSFNPSRGTSSYEQYF. CDR3 in DNA: TGTGCCAGCAGCTTTAACCCCTCGCGCGGGACTAGCTCCTACGAGCAGTACTTC.

The chain carries TRBV5-1 and TRBJ2-7; D is unclear. CDR1 is SGHRS and CDR2 is YFSETQ in the germline V gene. This CDR3 contains 13 residues. V was trimmed by 1 base and J by 5 bases, leaving 10 bases between them. The CDR3 coding sequence is TGCGCCAGCAGCTTGCTGCCAGCCCACGAGCAGTACTTC. Protein: CASSLLPAHEQYF.

The chain joins TRBV5-4 to TRBJ1-4; 10 bases are a match to TRBD1. J was trimmed by 5 bases and V by 3 bases; bases with no gene match: 1. The germline V gene encodes CDR1 SGHNT and CDR2 YYREEE (reference sequence). This CDR3 has 14 residues. CDR3 coding DNA: TGTGCCAGCAGCTCGGGACAGGGGAATGAAAAACTGTTTTTT. This encodes CASSSGQGNEKLFF.

This chain connects TRBV6-1 to TRBJ2-5; TRBD1 might be the D (6 bases). Germline-derived CDR1 and CDR2 are MNHNS and SASEGT. Deletions cut 7 bases from V and 3 bases from J, with 18 bases between. The length of the CDR3 is 15 residues. This chain's CDR3 is CASNPQGYTEETQYF. DNA of the CDR3: TGTGCCAGCAATCCCCAGGGGTACACCGAAGAGACCCAGTACTTC.

The chain has TRBV5-4 and TRBJ1-5; TRBD1 matches at 7 bases. J was trimmed by 6 bases and V by 5 bases; bases with no gene match: 5. Germline V gene sequence: CDR1 SGHNT, CDR2 YYREEE (reference sequence). The CDR3 consists of 13 residues. CDR3 region: CASSVDRAQPQHF. DNA for the CDR3: TGTGCCAGCAGTGTTGACAGGGCTCAGCCCCAGCATTTT.

V is TRBV11-2 and J is TRBJ2-2; D is tentatively TRBD1 or TRBD2 (5 bases each). This CDR3 region has 14 residues. The germline V and J ends were trimmed by 0 bases and 6 bases, with 8 bases remaining between them. In germline, CDR1 is SGHAT, CDR2 FQNNGV. Here the CDR3 DNA reads TGTGCCAGCAGCTTAGAGGGGGTCCCCGGGGAGCTGTTTTTT. Translation: CASSLEGVPGELFF.

This clone was seen a few times. This chain links TRBV25-1 with TRBJ2-3; tentatively, D is TRBD2 (5 bases). Trimming took off 6 bases at V and 3 bases at J, with 19 bases between the two ends. The CDR3 loop spans 16 amino acids. Germline values: CDR1 MGHDK, CDR2 SYGVNS. The CDR3 DNA reads TGTGCCAGCAGCCCCGCGCGGGTTTCGTCGACAGATACGCAGTATTTT. As protein: CASSPARVSSTDTQYF.

This chain uses TRBV20-1 with TRBJ2-3; D remains unclear. Trimming left V 1 base short and J 6 bases short, with 5 bases between. CDR1 and CDR2 (germline): DFQATT, SNEGSKA (reference sequence). This CDR3 contains 11 residues. The CDR3 region has the DNA TGCAGTGCTAGAGGAGTGGATACGCAGTATTTT. It specifies CSARGVDTQYF.

The chain joins TRBV10-3 to TRBJ1-3, with D perhaps TRBD1 (5 bases). From germline, CDR1 is ENHRY and CDR2 SYGVKD. With 0 bases removed from V and 8 bases from J, the gap between germline ends came to 14 bases. The CDR3 sequence is 15 residues long. DNA of the CDR3: TGTGCCATCAGTGAGTCGTCCGGGGCCGGAGACACCATATATTTT. This codes for CAISESSGAGDTIYF.

This chain joins TRBV11-3 and TRBJ2-1, with D tentatively TRBD2 (5 bases). Between the trimmed V and J ends, which lost 5 bases and 13 bases, there was a span of 18 bases. Germline assignment: CDR1 SGHNT and CDR2 YENEEA. This CDR3 is built from 13 residues. The CDR3 DNA is TGTGCCAGCAGCCAGTTTTCCGGGAAAACTCAGTTCTTC. Encoded protein: CASSQFSGKTQFF.

The chain couples TRBV19 to TRBJ2-4; D may be TRBD1 (6 bases). Between the trimmed V and J ends, which lost 5 bases and 1 base, there was a span of 12 bases. Looked up from germline, CDR1 is LNHDA and CDR2 is SQIVND (reference sequence). CDR3 length: 15 residues. CDR3 in DNA: TGTGCCAGTAGTGACAGGACGTTGGCCAAAAACATTCAGTACTTC. Residues: CASSDRTLAKNIQYF.